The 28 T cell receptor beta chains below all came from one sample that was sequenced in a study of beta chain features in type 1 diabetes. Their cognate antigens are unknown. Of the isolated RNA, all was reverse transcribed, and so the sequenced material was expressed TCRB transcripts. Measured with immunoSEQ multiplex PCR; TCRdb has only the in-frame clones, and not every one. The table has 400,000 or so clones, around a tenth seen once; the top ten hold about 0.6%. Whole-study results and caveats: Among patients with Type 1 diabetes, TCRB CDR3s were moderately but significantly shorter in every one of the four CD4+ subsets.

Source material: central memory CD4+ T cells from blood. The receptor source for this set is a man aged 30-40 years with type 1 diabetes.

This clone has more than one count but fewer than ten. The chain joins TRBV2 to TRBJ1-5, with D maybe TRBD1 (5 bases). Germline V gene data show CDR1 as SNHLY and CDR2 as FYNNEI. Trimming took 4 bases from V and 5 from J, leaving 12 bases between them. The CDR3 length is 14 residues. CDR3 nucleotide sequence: TGTGCCAGCAGTGTTGAACAGGATGATCAGCCCCAGCATTTT. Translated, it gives CASSVEQDDQPQHF. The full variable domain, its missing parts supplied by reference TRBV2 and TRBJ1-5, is EPEVTQTPSHQVTQMGQEVILRCVPISNHLYFYWYRQILGQKVEFLVSFYNNEISEKSEIFDDQFSVERPDGSNFTLKIRSTKLEDSAMYFCASSVEQDDQPQHFGDGTRLSIL.

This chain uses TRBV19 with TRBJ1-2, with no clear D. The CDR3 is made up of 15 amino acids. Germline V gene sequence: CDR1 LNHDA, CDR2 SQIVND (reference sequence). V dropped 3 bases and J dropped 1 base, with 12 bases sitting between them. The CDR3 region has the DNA TGTGCCAGTAGTATCGGTGGCGGAGGTAACTATGGCTACACCTTC. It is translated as CASSIGGGGNYGYTF.

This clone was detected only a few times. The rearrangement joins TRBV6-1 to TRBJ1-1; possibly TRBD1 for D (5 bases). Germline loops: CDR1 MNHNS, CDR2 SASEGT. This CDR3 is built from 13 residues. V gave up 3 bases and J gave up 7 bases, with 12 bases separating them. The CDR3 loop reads CASSDYVGGEAFF. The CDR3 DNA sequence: TGTGCCAGCAGTGATTACGTCGGGGGTGAAGCTTTCTTT.

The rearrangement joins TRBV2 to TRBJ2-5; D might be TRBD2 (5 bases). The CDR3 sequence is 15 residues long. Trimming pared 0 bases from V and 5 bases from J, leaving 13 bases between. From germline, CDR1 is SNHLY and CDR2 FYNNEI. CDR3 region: CASSEALGSWETQYF. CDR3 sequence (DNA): TGTGCCAGCAGTGAAGCGCTTGGGAGTTGGGAGACCCAGTACTTC.

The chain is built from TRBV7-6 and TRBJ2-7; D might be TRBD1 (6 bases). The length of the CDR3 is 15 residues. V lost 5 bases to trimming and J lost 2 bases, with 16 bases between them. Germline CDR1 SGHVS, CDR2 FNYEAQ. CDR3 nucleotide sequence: TGTGCCAGCAGCATCGCTACAGGGTATACCTACGAGCAGTACTTC. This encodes CASSIATGYTYEQYF.

The CDR3 protein is CASSLAQGAYEQYF. The DNA for the CDR3 is TGTGCCAGCAGCTTAGCGCAGGGGGCCTACGAGCAGTACTTC. This rearrangement joins TRBV11-2 to TRBJ2-7, with 7 bases lining up with TRBD1. The V and J ends lost 1 base and 2 bases, in that order; junction bases with no gene match: 2. The CDR3 has 14 residues. Looked up from germline, CDR1 is SGHAT and CDR2 is FQNNGV. Variable domain in full (rest from reference TRBV11-2 and TRBJ2-7): EAGVAQSPRYKIIEKRQSVAFWCNPISGHATLYWYQQILGQGPKLLIQFQNNGVVDDSQLPKDRFSAERLKGVDSTLKIQPAKLEDSAVYLCASSLAQGAYEQYFGPGTRLTVT.

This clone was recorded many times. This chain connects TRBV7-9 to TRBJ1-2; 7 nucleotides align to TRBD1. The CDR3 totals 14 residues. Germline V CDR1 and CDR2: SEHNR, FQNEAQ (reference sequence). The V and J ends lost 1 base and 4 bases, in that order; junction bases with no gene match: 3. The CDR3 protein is CASSLEQGSYGYTF. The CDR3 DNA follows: TGTGCCAGCAGCTTAGAACAGGGGAGCTATGGCTACACCTTC.

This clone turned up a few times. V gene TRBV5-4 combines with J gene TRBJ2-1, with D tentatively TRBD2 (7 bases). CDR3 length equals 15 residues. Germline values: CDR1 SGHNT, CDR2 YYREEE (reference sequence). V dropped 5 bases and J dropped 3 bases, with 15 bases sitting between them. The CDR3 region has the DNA TGTGCCAGCAGACAAGGGGGGGAGATCTACAATGAGCAGTTCTTC. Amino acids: CASRQGGEIYNEQFF.

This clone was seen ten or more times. CDR3 in amino acids: CASSLDLRNYGYTF. DNA of the CDR3: TGTGCCAGCAGCTTAGACCTCAGGAACTATGGCTACACCTTC. This chain links TRBV7-9 with TRBJ1-2; D remains ambiguous. Germline V lookup: CDR1 SEHNR, CDR2 FQNEAQ (reference sequence). With 1 base removed from V and 2 bases from J, the gap between germline ends came to 8 bases. The CDR3 contains 14 residues. Complete variable domain (other parts from reference TRBV7-9 and TRBJ1-2): DTGVSQNPRHKITKRGQNVTFRCDPISEHNRLYWYRQTLGQGPEFLTYFQNEAQLEKSRLLSDRFSAERPKGSFSTLEIQRTEQGDSAMYLCASSLDLRNYGYTFGSGTRLTVV.

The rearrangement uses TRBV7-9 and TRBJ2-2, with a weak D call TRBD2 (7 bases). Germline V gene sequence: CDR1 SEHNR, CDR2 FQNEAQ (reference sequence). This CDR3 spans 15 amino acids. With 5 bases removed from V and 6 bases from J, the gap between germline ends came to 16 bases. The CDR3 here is CASSPVGGRAGELFF. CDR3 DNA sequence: TGTGCCAGCAGCCCGGTCGGGGGGCGTGCCGGGGAGCTGTTTTTT. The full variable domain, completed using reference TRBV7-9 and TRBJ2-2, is DTGVSQNPRHKITKRGQNVTFRCDPISEHNRLYWYRQTLGQGPEFLTYFQNEAQLEKSRLLSDRFSAERPKGSFSTLEIQRTEQGDSAMYLCASSPVGGRAGELFFGEGSRLTVL.

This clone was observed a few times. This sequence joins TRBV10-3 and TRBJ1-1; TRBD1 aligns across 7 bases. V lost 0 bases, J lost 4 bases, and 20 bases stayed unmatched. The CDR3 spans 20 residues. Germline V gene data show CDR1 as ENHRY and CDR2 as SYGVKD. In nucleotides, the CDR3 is TGTGCCATCAGTGAGTCAAGGGGATTACAACGGGACAGTAGGTTCACTGAAGCTTTCTTT. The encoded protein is CAISESRGLQRDSRFTEAFF.

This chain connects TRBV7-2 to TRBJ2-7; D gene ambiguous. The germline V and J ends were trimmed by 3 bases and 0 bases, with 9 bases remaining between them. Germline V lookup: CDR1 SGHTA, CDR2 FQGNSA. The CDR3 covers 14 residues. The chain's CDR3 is CASSFAMSSYEQYF. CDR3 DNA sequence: TGTGCCAGCAGCTTCGCCATGAGCTCCTACGAGCAGTACTTC.

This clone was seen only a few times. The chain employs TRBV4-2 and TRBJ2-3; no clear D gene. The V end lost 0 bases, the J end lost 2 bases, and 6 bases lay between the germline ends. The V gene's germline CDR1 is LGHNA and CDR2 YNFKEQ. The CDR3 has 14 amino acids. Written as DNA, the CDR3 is TGTGCCAGCAGCCAAGACCCGTACACAGATACGCAGTATTTT. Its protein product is CASSQDPYTDTQYF.

The DNA for the CDR3 is TGTGCCAGCAGCCGTGGGACAGGGCCCAATCAGCCCCAGCATTTT. Protein sequence: CASSRGTGPNQPQHF. The chain links TRBV5-4 to TRBJ1-5; 9 bases align to TRBD1. The CDR3 contains 15 residues. The V segment lost 4 bases and the J segment 3 bases; nucleotides outside the gene matches: 5. Germline V lookup: CDR1 SGHNT, CDR2 YYREEE (reference sequence).

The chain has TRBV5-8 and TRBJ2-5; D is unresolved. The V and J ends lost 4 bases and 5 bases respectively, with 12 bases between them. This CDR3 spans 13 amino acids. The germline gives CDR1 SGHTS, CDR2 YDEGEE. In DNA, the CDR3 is TGTGCCAGCAGCCTTCATACTTCCGAGACCCAGTACTTC. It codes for CASSLHTSETQYF.

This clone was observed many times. The CDR3 spells CASSQGVGYGYTF. The CDR3 DNA reads as TGTGCCAGCAGCCAAGGGGTTGGGTATGGCTACACCTTC. This chain connects TRBV14 to TRBJ1-2; D remains unclear. This CDR3 comprises 13 residues. V lost 1 base, J lost 5 bases, and 8 bases lay in between. The germline V gene has CDR1 SGHDN and CDR2 FVKESK. Together with reference TRBV14 and TRBJ1-2, the CDR3 gives the full variable domain: EAGVTQFPSHSVIEKGQTVTLRCDPISGHDNLYWYRRVMGKEIKFLLHFVKESKQDESGMPNNRFLAERTGGTYSTLKVQPAELEDSGVYFCASSQGVGYGYTFGSGTRLTVV.

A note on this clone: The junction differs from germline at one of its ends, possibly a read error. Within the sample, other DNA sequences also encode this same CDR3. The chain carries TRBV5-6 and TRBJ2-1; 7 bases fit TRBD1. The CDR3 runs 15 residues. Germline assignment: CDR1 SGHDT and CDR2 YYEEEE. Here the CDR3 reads CASSLVDRAYNEQFF. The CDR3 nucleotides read TGTGCCAGCAGCTTAGTCGACAGGGCTTACAATGAACAGTTCTTC.

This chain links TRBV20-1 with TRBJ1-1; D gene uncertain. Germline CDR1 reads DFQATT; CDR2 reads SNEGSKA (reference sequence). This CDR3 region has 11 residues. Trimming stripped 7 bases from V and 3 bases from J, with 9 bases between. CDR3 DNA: TGCAGTGTAGTTCAGTACACTGAAGCTTTCTTT. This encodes CSVVQYTEAFF.

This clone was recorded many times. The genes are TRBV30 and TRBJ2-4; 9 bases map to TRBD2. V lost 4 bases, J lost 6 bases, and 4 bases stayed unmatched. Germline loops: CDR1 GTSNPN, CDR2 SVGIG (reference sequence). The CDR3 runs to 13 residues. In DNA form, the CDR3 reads TGTGCCTGGAAGGGCGGGGGGGGAAACATTCAGTACTTC. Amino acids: CAWKGGGGNIQYF.

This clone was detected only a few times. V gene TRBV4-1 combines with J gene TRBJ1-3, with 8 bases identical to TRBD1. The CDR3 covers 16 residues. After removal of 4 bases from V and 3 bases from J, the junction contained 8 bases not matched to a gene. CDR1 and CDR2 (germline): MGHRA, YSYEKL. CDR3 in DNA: TGCGCCAGCAGCCGAGACGGGACAGGAAGTGGAAACACCATATATTTT. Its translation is CASSRDGTGSGNTIYF.

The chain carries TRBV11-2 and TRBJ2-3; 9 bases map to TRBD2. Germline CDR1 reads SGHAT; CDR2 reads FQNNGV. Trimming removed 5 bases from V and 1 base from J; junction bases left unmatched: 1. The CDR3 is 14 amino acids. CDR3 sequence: CASSRTSGTDTQYF. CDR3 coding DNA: TGTGCCAGCAGCCGGACTAGCGGCACAGATACGCAGTATTTT.

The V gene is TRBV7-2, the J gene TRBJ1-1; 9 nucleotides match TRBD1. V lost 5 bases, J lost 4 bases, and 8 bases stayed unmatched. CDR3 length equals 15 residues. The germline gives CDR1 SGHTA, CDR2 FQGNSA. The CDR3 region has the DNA TGTGCCAGCAGCCCCCGGACAGGGGCTCGCACTGAAGCTTTCTTT. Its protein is CASSPRTGARTEAFF. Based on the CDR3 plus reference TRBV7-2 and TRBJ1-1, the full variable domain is GAGVSQSPSNKVTEKGKDVELRCDPISGHTALYWYRQSLGQGLEFLIYFQGNSAPDKSGLPSDRFSAERTGGSVSTLTIQRTQQEDSAVYLCASSPRTGARTEAFFGQGTRLTVV.

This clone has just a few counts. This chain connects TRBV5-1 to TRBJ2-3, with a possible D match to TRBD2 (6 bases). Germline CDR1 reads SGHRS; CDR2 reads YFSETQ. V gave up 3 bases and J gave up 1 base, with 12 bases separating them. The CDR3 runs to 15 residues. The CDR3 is CASSWAGEGTDTQYF. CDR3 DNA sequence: TGCGCCAGCAGCTGGGCCGGGGAGGGCACAGATACGCAGTATTTT.

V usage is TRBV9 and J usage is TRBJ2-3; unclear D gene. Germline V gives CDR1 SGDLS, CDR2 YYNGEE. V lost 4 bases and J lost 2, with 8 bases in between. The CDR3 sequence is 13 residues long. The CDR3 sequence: CASSPPNTDTQYF. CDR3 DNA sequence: TGTGCCAGCAGCCCCCCGAACACAGATACGCAGTATTTT.

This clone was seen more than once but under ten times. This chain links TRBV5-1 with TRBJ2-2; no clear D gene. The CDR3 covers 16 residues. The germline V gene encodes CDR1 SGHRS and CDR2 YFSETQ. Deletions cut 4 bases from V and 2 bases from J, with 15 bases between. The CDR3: CASSPRDLLNTGELFF. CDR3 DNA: TGCGCCAGCAGCCCACGAGACCTATTAAACACCGGGGAGCTGTTTTTT. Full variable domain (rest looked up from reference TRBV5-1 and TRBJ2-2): KAGVTQTPRYLIKTRGQQVTLSCSPISGHRSVSWYQQTPGQGLQFLFEYFSETQRNKGNFPGRFSGRQFSNSRSEMNVSTLELGDSALYLCASSPRDLLNTGELFFGEGSRLTVL.

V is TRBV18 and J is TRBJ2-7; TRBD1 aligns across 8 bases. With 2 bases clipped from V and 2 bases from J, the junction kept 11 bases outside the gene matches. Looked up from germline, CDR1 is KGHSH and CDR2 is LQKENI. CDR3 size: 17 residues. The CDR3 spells CASSPTRPGQEPYEQYF. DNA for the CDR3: TGTGCCAGCTCACCAACCCGACCGGGACAGGAGCCCTACGAGCAGTACTTC.

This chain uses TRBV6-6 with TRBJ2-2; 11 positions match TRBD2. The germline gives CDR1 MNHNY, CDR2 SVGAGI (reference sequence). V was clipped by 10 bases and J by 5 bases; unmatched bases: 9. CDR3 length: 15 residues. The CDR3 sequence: CAIRPGLAETGELFF. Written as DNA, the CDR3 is TGTGCCATTCGTCCGGGACTAGCGGAAACCGGGGAGCTGTTTTTT.

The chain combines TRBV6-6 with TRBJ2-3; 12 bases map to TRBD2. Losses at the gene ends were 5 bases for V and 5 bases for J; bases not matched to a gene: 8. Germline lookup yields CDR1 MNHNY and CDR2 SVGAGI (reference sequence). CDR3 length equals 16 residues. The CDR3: CASSQWTSGKKDTQYF. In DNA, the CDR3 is TGTGCCAGCAGTCAATGGACTAGCGGGAAGAAAGATACGCAGTATTTT.